This is a list of T cell receptor beta chains from one sample in a study of T cells in tumors after PD-1 blockade. The table came from immunoSEQ multiplex PCR; TCRdb's copy has only in-frame clones and leaves some out. The data show 45,000 to 60,000 clones, with approximately 79% seen just once and over 15% held by the top ten. Source: PBMCs, taken before anti-PD-1 treatment. The receptors were sampled from a human donor with basal cell carcinoma. Each CDR3 is given with its conserved first and last residue. A D gene is named only where the DNA matches it firmly. Not every row has a clone size; where given, it reads once, few, many or a size class.

v_gene	d_gene	abundance	j_gene	CDR3aa	CDR3nt
TRBV9	.	few	TRBJ1-1	CASSVDSSGGGEAFF	TGTGCCAGCAGCGTAGATTCTTCCGGGGGTGGTGAAGCTTTCTTT
TRBV3-1/TRBV3-2	.	.	TRBJ2-3	CASSPGTKSSDTQYF	TGTGCCAGCAGCCCTGGGACCAAGTCTTCCGATACGCAGTATTTT
TRBV6-4	.	few	TRBJ2-3	CASSTAGGTDTQYF	TGTGCCAGCAGTACCGCAGGTGGCACAGATACGCAGTATTTT
TRBV18	.	.	TRBJ2-7	CASSPGGGPYEQYF	TGTGCCAGCTCACCAGGGGGCGGGCCCTACGAGCAGTACTTC
TRBV27	.	.	TRBJ2-1	CASSPRDVYNEQFF	TGTGCCAGCAGTCCCAGGGACGTATACAATGAGCAGTTCTTC
TRBV28	TRBD2	few	TRBJ2-1	CATTSERGAYNEQFF	TGTGCCACCACTTCTGAGCGGGGGGCTTACAATGAGCAGTTCTTC
TRBV5-1	.	.	TRBJ2-6	CASSRTIHPKVLTF	TGCGCCAGCAGCCGGACAATACATCCAAAGGTCCTGACTTTC
TRBV2	.	few	TRBJ1-5	CASSEDGNQPQHF	TGTGCCAGCAGTGAAGACGGAAATCAGCCCCAGCATTTT
TRBV7-9	TRBD2	.	TRBJ2-7	CASSFWTSGTYEQYF	TGTGCCAGCAGCTTTTGGACTAGCGGGACATACGAGCAGTACTTC
TRBV28	.	.	TRBJ1-5	CASSFLRDSNQPQHF	TGTGCCAGCAGTTTCCTCAGGGATAGCAATCAGCCCCAGCATTTT
TRBV9	.	.	TRBJ1-5	CASSLNSDNQPQHF	TGTGCCAGCAGCCTGAATTCTGACAATCAGCCCCAGCATTTT
TRBV11-1	.	once	TRBJ1-3	CASSFRDSGNTIYF	TGTGCCAGCAGCTTCAGGGACTCTGGAAACACCATATATTTT
TRBV15	.	once	TRBJ1-5	CATSRIQGYNQPQHF	TGTGCCACCAGCAGGATACAGGGATACAATCAGCCCCAGCATTTT
TRBV9	.	.	TRBJ2-3	CASSAGLRNTQYF	TGTGCCAGCAGCGCCGGCCTCAGAAATACGCAGTATTTT
TRBV10-3	.	.	TRBJ2-2	CAISEVTRTGELFF	TGTGCCATCAGTGAGGTCACTAGAACCGGGGAGCTGTTTTTT
TRBV19	.	.	TRBJ1-2	CASSSRPDSYYGYTF	TGTGCCAGTAGTTCCCGCCCGGACAGCTACTATGGCTACACCTTC
TRBV28	.	.	TRBJ2-7	CASSFLYEQYF	TGTGCCAGCAGTTTTCTTTACGAGCAGTACTTC
TRBV28	.	.	TRBJ1-2	CASSRNGYTF	TGTGCCAGCAGTCGGAATGGCTACACCTTC
TRBV5-4	TRBD1	.	TRBJ1-2	CASSLMSGTEYGYTF	TGTGCCAGCAGCTTGATGTCTGGGACAGAGTATGGCTACACCTTC
TRBV5-4	.	.	TRBJ2-5	CASRLDRQETQYF	TGTGCCAGCAGATTAGACCGCCAAGAGACCCAGTACTTC
TRBV30	.	.	TRBJ2-1	CACNPGSGSYNEQFF	TGTGCCTGTAACCCAGGGAGTGGATCCTACAATGAGCAGTTCTTC
TRBV20-1	.	.	TRBJ2-7	CSPHEQYF	TGCAGTCCCCACGAGCAGTACTTC
TRBV28	.	.	TRBJ2-3	CASSLSPGGDTQYF	TGTGCCAGCAGTTTATCACCTGGGGGAGATACGCAGTATTTT
TRBV7-3	.	few	TRBJ2-3	CASSLRGRGADTQYF	TGTGCCAGCAGCTTAAGAGGGAGAGGGGCAGATACGCAGTATTTT
TRBV4-2	TRBD2	few	TRBJ2-3	CASRFHGRERGNSSTDTQYF	TGTGCCAGCAGATTTCATGGGCGGGAGCGGGGGAACTCTAGCACAGATACGCAGTATTTT
TRBV27	.	.	TRBJ1-1	CASSLSRHTEAFF	TGTGCCAGCAGTTTAAGCAGACACACTGAAGCTTTCTTT
TRBV10-2	.	medium-sized	TRBJ2-7	CASSWGPGYEQYF	TGCGCCAGCAGCTGGGGGCCGGGCTACGAGCAGTACTTC
TRBV9	.	.	TRBJ1-6	CASSVGSRVDSPLHF	TGTGCCAGCAGCGTAGGGTCACGGGTCGATTCACCCCTCCACTTT
TRBV27	.	.	TRBJ1-1	CASSLATGGWVNTEAFF	TGTGCCAGCAGTTTGGCGACAGGAGGATGGGTGAACACTGAAGCTTTCTTT
TRBV2	.	.	TRBJ1-5	CASSADSNQPQHF	TGTGCCAGCAGTGCTGATAGCAATCAGCCCCAGCATTTT
TRBV5-4	.	.	TRBJ1-3	CASSSPRGGTGNTIYF	TGTGCCAGCAGCTCTCCTCGTGGGGGTACGGGAAACACCATATATTTT
TRBV5-4	TRBD1	.	TRBJ1-1	CASSLTGTNTEAFF	TGTGCCAGCAGCCTGACAGGGACCAACACTGAAGCTTTCTTT
TRBV14	.	.	TRBJ2-5	CASSRASVETQYF	TGTGCCAGCAGCCGAGCTAGCGTAGAGACCCAGTACTTC